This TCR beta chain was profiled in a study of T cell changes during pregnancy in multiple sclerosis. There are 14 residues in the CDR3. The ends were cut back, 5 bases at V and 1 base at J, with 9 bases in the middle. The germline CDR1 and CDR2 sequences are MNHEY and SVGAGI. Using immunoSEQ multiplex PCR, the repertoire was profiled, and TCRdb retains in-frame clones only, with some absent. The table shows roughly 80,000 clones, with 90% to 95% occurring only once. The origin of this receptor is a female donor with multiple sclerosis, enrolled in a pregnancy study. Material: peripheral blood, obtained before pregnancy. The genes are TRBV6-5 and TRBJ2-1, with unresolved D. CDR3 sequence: CASSKRGSYNEQFF. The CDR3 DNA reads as TGTGCCAGCAGTAAGAGAGGTTCCTACAATGAGCAGTTCTTC.